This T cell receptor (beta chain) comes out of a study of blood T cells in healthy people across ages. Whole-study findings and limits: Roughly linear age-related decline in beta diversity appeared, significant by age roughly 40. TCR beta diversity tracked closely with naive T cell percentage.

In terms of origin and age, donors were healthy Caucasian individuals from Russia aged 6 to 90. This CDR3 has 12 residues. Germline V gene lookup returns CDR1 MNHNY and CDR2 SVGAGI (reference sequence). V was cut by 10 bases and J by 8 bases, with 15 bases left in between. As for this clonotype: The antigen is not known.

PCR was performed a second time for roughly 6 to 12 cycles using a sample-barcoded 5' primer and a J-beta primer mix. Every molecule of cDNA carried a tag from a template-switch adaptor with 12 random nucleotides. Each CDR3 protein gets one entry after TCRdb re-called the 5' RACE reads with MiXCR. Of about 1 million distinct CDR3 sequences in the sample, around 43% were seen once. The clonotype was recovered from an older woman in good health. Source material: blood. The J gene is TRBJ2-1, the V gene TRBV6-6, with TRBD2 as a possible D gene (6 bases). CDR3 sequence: CATRTSGDEQFF. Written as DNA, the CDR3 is TGTGCCACTCGGACCTCGGGGGATGAGCAGTTCTTC.